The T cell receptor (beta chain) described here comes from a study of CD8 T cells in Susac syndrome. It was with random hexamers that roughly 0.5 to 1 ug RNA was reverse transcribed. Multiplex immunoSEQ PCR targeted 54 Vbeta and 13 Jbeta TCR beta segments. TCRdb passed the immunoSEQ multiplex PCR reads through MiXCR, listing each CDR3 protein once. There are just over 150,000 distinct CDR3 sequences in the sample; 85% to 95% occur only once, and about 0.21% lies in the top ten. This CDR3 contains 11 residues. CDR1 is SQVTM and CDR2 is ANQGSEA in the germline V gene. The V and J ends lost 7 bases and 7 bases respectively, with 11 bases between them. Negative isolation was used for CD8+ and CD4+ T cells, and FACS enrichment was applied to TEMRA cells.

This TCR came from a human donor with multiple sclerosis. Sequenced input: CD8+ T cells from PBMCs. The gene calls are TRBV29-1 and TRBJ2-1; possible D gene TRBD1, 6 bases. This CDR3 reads CSEGVANEQFF. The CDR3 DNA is TGCAGCGAGGGGGTTGCGAATGAGCAGTTCTTC.